This is a list of T cell receptor beta chains from one sample in a study of blood T cell repertoires in COVID-19. Some clones are missing from TCRdb's copy, which holds only in-frame ones; the method was immunoSEQ multiplex PCR. The data show tens of thousands of clones, roughly nine tenths seen once. Sequencing was performed on peripheral blood. The receptors were sampled from a man in his 70s with acute or convalescent COVID-19. CDR3s include the opening cysteine and the closing phenylalanine or tryptophan. The order of the fields is D gene, CDR3 length, J gene, V gene, clone size, CDR3 DNA, CDR3 protein. A D gene is named only where the DNA matches it firmly. The size of a clone is reported for some rows only, either as once, few or many, or as a class for expanded clones.

TRBD2	17	TRBJ2-1	TRBV11-2	-	TGTGCCAGCAGCTCGAAGGGACTAGCCAGCTCCTACAATGAGCAGTTCTTC	CASSSKGLASSYNEQFF
TRBD1	13	TRBJ1-1	TRBV3-1/TRBV3-2	once	TGTGCCAGCAGCCAAGACAGGGGGACTGAAGCTTTCTTT	CASSQDRGTEAFF
TRBD2	15	TRBJ2-1	TRBV7-9	-	TGTGCCAGCAGCCCCCCGGGCGGGAGTTACAATGAGCAGTTCTTC	CASSPPGGSYNEQFF
TRBD1	13	TRBJ2-7	TRBV19	-	TGTGCCAGTAGTCCGACAGGGTCCTACGAGCAGTACTTC	CASSPTGSYEQYF
TRBD2	16	TRBJ2-3	TRBV10-3	-	TGTGCCATACTTCCGGGACTAGCGGGAGGGCCAGATACGCAGTATTTT	CAILPGLAGGPDTQYF
TRBD2	14	TRBJ2-7	TRBV6-6	-	TGTGCCAGCAGTACAGGACTAGCAGTCTACGAGCAGTACTTC	CASSTGLAVYEQYF
-	16	TRBJ2-2	TRBV13	-	TGTGCCAGCAGCTCGACCGGGACAATGAACACCGGGGAGCTGTTTTTT	CASSSTGTMNTGELFF
-	13	TRBJ1-1	TRBV19	-	TGTGCCAGTAGTAGTAACAGGGAAACTGAAGCTTTCTTT	CASSSNRETEAFF
-	14	TRBJ1-1	TRBV18	-	TGTGCCAGCTCACCACCGGAGAAATCCACTGAAGCTTTCTTT	CASSPPEKSTEAFF
-	12	TRBJ1-5	TRBV29-1	-	TGCGCGGGGGGCCGGGGCAATCAGCCCCAGCATTTT	CAGGRGNQPQHF
TRBD2	13	TRBJ2-1	TRBV10-3	-	TGTGCCATCAGGAGCGGGATTTACAATGAGCAGTTCTTC	CAIRSGIYNEQFF
TRBD2	14	TRBJ2-1	TRBV5-3	-	TGTGCCAGGGGGGCTAGCGGGAACTACAATGAGCAGTTCTTC	CARGASGNYNEQFF
TRBD1	14	TRBJ2-3	TRBV2	few	TGTGCCAGCAGTCGAGACAGGGGTACAGATACGCAGTATTTT	CASSRDRGTDTQYF
-	14	TRBJ1-1	TRBV7-9	-	TGTGCCAGCAGCTTAAGTGGGCAGAACACTGAAGCTTTCTTT	CASSLSGQNTEAFF
-	14	TRBJ1-5	TRBV10-3	-	TGTGCCATCAGGAGCGGACAGCTCAATCAGCCCCAGCATTTT	CAIRSGQLNQPQHF
-	15	TRBJ2-7	TRBV27	-	TGTGCCAGCAGTTTAGGAGGACTCATTACCTACGAGCAGTACTTC	CASSLGGLITYEQYF
TRBD1	15	TRBJ2-7	TRBV4-1	-	TGCGCCAGCAGCCAAGAGACAGGGGCTTACTACGAGCAGTACTTC	CASSQETGAYYEQYF
TRBD2	15	TRBJ2-1	TRBV10-3	-	TGTGCCATCAGTGAGAGGACTAGCGGGATCGATGAGCAGTTCTTC	CAISERTSGIDEQFF
-	15	TRBJ1-4	TRBV7-9	-	TGTGCCAGCAGCTCCAACAGGGCAACTAATGAAAAACTGTTTTTT	CASSSNRATNEKLFF
-	14	TRBJ1-1	TRBV10-2	-	TGCGCCAGCAGTGAGTGGAGCGAAAACACTGAAGCTTTCTTT	CASSEWSENTEAFF
TRBD2	17	TRBJ2-5	TRBV5-1	few	TGCGCCAGCAGCTTCGGACTAGCGGGAGCCCATCAAGAGACCCAGTACTTC	CASSFGLAGAHQETQYF
-	15	TRBJ1-1	TRBV6-2/TRBV6-3	-	TGTGCCAGCAGCGATGGGGGCCGGGGGAACACTGAAGCTTTCTTT	CASSDGGRGNTEAFF
TRBD2	15	TRBJ2-1	TRBV20-1	once	TGCAGTGCTAGTCCTCTAGCGGGTTCCTACAATGAGCAGTTCTTC	CSASPLAGSYNEQFF
TRBD2	16	TRBJ2-1	TRBV6-1	-	TGTGCCAGCAGTGAGCGGACTAGCGGAGTATACAATGAGCAGTTCTTC	CASSERTSGVYNEQFF